The next 15 T cell receptor beta chains were all read from a single sample in a study of cytomegalovirus exposure and HLA in healthy donors. Clones were read by immunoSEQ multiplex PCR, and TCRdb kept only the in-frame ones, dropping some. The sample comprises 150,000 to 200,000 clones, under 95% of which are singletons, and approximately 3% rests with the top ten. The specimen sequenced was PBMCs. Receptor source: a woman younger than 35 in good health and CMV-seropositive.

To note about this clone: Other DNA sequences in the same sample also yield this CDR3. The chain has TRBV9 and TRBJ2-2, with TRBD2 matching over 7 bases. Looked up from germline, CDR1 is SGDLS and CDR2 is YYNGEE. This CDR3 region has 16 residues. V lost 2 bases, J lost 0 bases, and 4 bases stayed unmatched. CDR3 loop: CASSVRLAANTGELFF. The CDR3 bases are TGTGCCAGCAGCGTTAGGCTAGCGGCGAACACCGGGGAGCTGTTTTTT.

The rearrangement links TRBV5-1 to TRBJ1-1; TRBD1 matches at 7 bases. The CDR3 has 14 amino acids. Germline CDR1 SGHRS, CDR2 YFSETQ. J was trimmed by 0 bases and V by 4 bases; bases with no gene match: 3. The CDR3 DNA is TGCGCCAGCAGCACTGGGACAGTGAACACTGAAGCTTTCTTT. This gives the protein CASSTGTVNTEAFF.

The DNA of the CDR3 is TGTGCCAGCTCACCACCTCTCACTGCGGGAGCCCTTGCCCGGATAGATACGCAGTATTTT. It is translated as CASSPPLTAGALARIDTQYF. The chain employs TRBV18 and TRBJ2-3; 7 nucleotides match TRBD2. CDR1 and CDR2 from the germline V gene are KGHSH and LQKENI. CDR3 length: 20 amino acids. V was pared by 0 bases and J by 5 bases, with 20 bases of the junction left unmatched.

The V and J genes are TRBV27 and TRBJ1-1, with 7 positions matching TRBD1. Trimming at V came to 6 bases and at J to 1 base, leaving 11 bases not matched to a gene. The CDR3 is 16 residues long. The germline V gene encodes CDR1 MNHEY and CDR2 SMNVEV (reference sequence). The CDR3 region has the DNA TGTGCCAGCAGACCGGCCCTCAGGGGGACGAACACTGAAGCTTTCTTT. Encoded protein: CASRPALRGTNTEAFF.

J is TRBJ1-5 and V is TRBV19; no firm D call. V lost 1 base to trimming and J lost 2 bases, with 12 bases between them. The CDR3 has 16 amino acids. Germline CDR1 and CDR2: LNHDA and SQIVND (reference sequence). The CDR3 DNA follows: TGTGCCAGTAGTATAGGTGGGCTGGTTGGCAATCAGCCCCAGCATTTT. This translates into CASSIGGLVGNQPQHF. Full variable domain (rest looked up from reference TRBV19 and TRBJ1-5): DGGITQSPKYLFRKEGQNVTLSCEQNLNHDAMYWYRQDPGQGLRLIYYSQIVNDFQKGDIAEGYSVSREKKESFPLTVTSAQKNPTAFYLCASSIGGLVGNQPQHFGDGTRLSIL.

The genes are TRBV5-4 and TRBJ2-7; TRBD2 is a possible D gene (6 bases). The V and J ends lost 1 base and 2 bases respectively, with 13 bases between them. Germline CDR1 SGHNT, CDR2 YYREEE (reference sequence). The CDR3 totals 15 residues. The CDR3 coding sequence is TGTGCCAGCAGCTTGATGCGGGACCTGGCCTACGAGCAGTACTTC. This gives the protein CASSLMRDLAYEQYF.

This chain connects TRBV19 to TRBJ2-1; tentatively, D is TRBD1 (6 bases). Between the trimmed V and J ends, which lost 6 bases and 8 bases, there was a span of 17 bases. This CDR3 spans 14 amino acids. Germline V gene data show CDR1 as LNHDA and CDR2 as SQIVND (reference sequence). DNA of the CDR3: TGTGCCAGTAGGGCTCACAGGGAAGGCGATGAGCAGTTCTTC. It codes for CASRAHREGDEQFF.

As DNA, the CDR3 is TGTGCCATCAGCGGGGGACAGGGCAGTATTATTGAAGCTTTCTTT. It is translated as CAISGGQGSIIEAFF. The J gene is TRBJ1-1, the V gene TRBV10-3, with TRBD1 matching over 9 bases. The CDR3 covers 15 residues. V was pared by 6 bases and J by 7 bases, with 12 bases of the junction left unmatched. Per the germline V gene, CDR1 is ENHRY and CDR2 is SYGVKD.

V usage is TRBV5-1 and J usage is TRBJ2-1, with 9 bases that match TRBD1. V dropped 7 bases and J dropped 6; count of bases not matched to a gene: 5. Germline V gene lookup returns CDR1 SGHRS and CDR2 YFSETQ. CDR3 length: 13 amino acids. CDR3 sequence reads: CASGTGRVNEQFF. DNA of the CDR3: TGCGCCAGCGGGACAGGGAGGGTCAATGAGCAGTTCTTC.

The V gene is TRBV30, the J gene TRBJ1-5, with TRBD1 matching 8 bases. The CDR3 has 14 amino acids. V was pared by 2 bases and J by 4 bases, with 4 bases of the junction left unmatched. Germline V gene sequence: CDR1 GTSNPN, CDR2 SVGIG (reference sequence). In DNA, the CDR3 is TGTGCCTGGAGTTTAACAGGGGGTAATCAGCCCCAGCATTTT. Translation: CAWSLTGGNQPQHF.

The chain recombines TRBV25-1 with TRBJ2-7; perhaps TRBD1 as D (5 bases). With 3 bases removed from V and 2 bases from J, the gap between germline ends came to 11 bases. CDR3 length: 14 residues. Germline V gene lookup returns CDR1 MGHDK and CDR2 SYGVNS. The CDR3 nucleotides are TGTGCCAGCAGTGATCAGGGTGAAACCTACGAGCAGTACTTC. This gives the protein CASSDQGETYEQYF.

The chain uses TRBV9 and TRBJ2-3, with D perhaps TRBD2 (6 bases). Trimming stripped 5 bases from V and 2 bases from J, with 12 bases between. Germline loops: CDR1 SGDLS, CDR2 YYNGEE. The CDR3 runs 14 residues. The CDR3 sequence: CASSGDSLTDTQYF. The CDR3 nucleotides read TGTGCCAGCAGTGGGGACTCCCTCACAGATACGCAGTATTTT.

The chain has TRBV29-1 and TRBJ2-5; TRBD1 matches at 10 bases. The CDR3 spans 11 residues. The J segment lost 9 bases and the V segment lost 6 bases, leaving 4 bases of the junction unmatched. Per the germline V gene, CDR1 is SQVTM and CDR2 is ANQGSEA. CDR3 bases: TGCAGCGTGAGGGACAGGGGAGCCCAGTACTTC. Encoded protein: CSVRDRGAQYF.

The V and J genes are TRBV27 and TRBJ2-7, with 9 positions matching TRBD2. The J segment lost 3 bases and the V segment lost 6 bases, leaving 6 bases of the junction unmatched. From germline, CDR1 is MNHEY and CDR2 SMNVEV (reference sequence). This CDR3 is 14 amino acids long. The CDR3 DNA reads as TGTGCCAGCAGCCTCGTAGCGGGGGACTACGAGCAGTACTTC. Translation gives CASSLVAGDYEQYF.

This chain connects TRBV5-1 to TRBJ1-2; possibly TRBD1 for D (6 bases). The CDR3 sequence is 15 residues long. The germline V and J ends were trimmed by 4 bases and 1 base, with 14 bases remaining between them. Per germline, CDR1 SGHRS and CDR2 YFSETQ. The CDR3 protein is CASSRAGTNNYGYTF. The CDR3 region has the DNA TGCGCCAGCAGCCGAGCCGGGACAAATAACTATGGCTACACCTTC.